Shown below are 22 T cell receptor beta chains from a single sample sequenced in a study of tissue T cells after allogeneic stem cell transplantation. Assay used: immunoSEQ multiplex PCR; TCRdb lists only in-frame clones, some missing. The sample holds about 24,000 clones, about 70% seen once. This specimen was tissue from the ileum, taken at autopsy. These receptors all stem from a female donor over 55 with lung cancer.

The chain carries TRBV14 and TRBJ1-2, with 7 bases that match TRBD1. After removal of 4 bases from V and 4 bases from J, the junction contained 9 bases not matched to a gene. CDR3 length: 15 amino acids. In germline, CDR1 is SGHDN, CDR2 FVKESK. CDR3 protein: CASSRPGGDFYGYTF. CDR3 coding DNA: TGTGCCAGCAGCCGCCCAGGGGGGGATTTCTATGGCTACACCTTC.

This clone was seen a handful of times. This chain connects TRBV5-5 to TRBJ2-7; D ambiguous. The germline gives CDR1 SGHKS, CDR2 YYEKEE (reference sequence). The CDR3 is made up of 14 amino acids. Trimming pared 2 bases from V and 0 bases from J, leaving 9 bases between. CDR3 sequence reads: CASSFSSSSYEQYF. The CDR3 DNA is TGTGCCAGCAGCTTTTCGAGTAGCTCCTACGAGCAGTACTTC.

The V and J genes are TRBV5-4 and TRBJ2-5, with TRBD2 matching over 11 bases. After removal of 1 base from V and 7 bases from J, the junction contained 9 bases not matched to a gene. Germline assignment: CDR1 SGHNT and CDR2 YYREEE (reference sequence). This CDR3 region has 16 residues. CDR3 nucleotides: TGTGCCAGCAGCTTGTTCGCTAGCGGGAGGTTGGGGACCCAGTACTTC. Translation gives CASSLFASGRLGTQYF.

This clone has just one count. The V gene is TRBV7-2, the J gene TRBJ1-3, with TRBD1 identical over 8 bases. V dropped 5 bases and J dropped 0; count of bases not matched to a gene: 15. The CDR3 loop spans 19 amino acids. The germline V gene encodes CDR1 SGHTA and CDR2 FQGNSA. DNA of the CDR3: TGTGCCAGCAGCAAGCAGGGGGCGGCGGATTTTAACTCTGGAAACACCATATATTTT. Translation gives CASSKQGAADFNSGNTIYF.

The chain has TRBV19 and TRBJ1-2, with no clear D. This CDR3 region has 12 residues. The V end was cut by 10 bases, the J end by 1 base, with 10 bases between. From germline, CDR1 is LNHDA and CDR2 SQIVND (reference sequence). The CDR3: CATHSGNYGYTF. The CDR3 DNA is TGTGCCACTCACTCCGGTAACTATGGCTACACCTTC.

This clone turned up a few times. The CDR3 nucleotides read TGCGCCAGCAGCCCACGACAGGTGGGGCATAACACTGAAGCTTTCTTT. It specifies CASSPRQVGHNTEAFF. V gene TRBV5-1 combines with J gene TRBJ1-1, with D maybe TRBD1 (6 bases). There are 16 residues in the CDR3. Per the germline V gene, CDR1 is SGHRS and CDR2 is YFSETQ. Deletions cut 4 bases from V and 2 bases from J, with 18 bases between. The entire variable domain, with the rest obtained from reference TRBV5-1 and TRBJ1-1, is as follows: KAGVTQTPRYLIKTRGQQVTLSCSPISGHRSVSWYQQTPGQGLQFLFEYFSETQRNKGNFPGRFSGRQFSNSRSEMNVSTLELGDSALYLCASSPRQVGHNTEAFFGQGTRLTVV.

V and J are TRBV4-1 and TRBJ2-1; possibly TRBD2 for D (7 bases). The CDR3 is 19 residues long. Trimming removed 0 bases at V and 0 bases at J, with 18 bases between. Germline values: CDR1 MGHRA, CDR2 YSYEKL. The CDR3 protein is CASSQESMGGTSSYNEQFF. The DNA for the CDR3 is TGCGCCAGCAGCCAAGAGTCGATGGGGGGGACAAGCTCCTACAATGAGCAGTTCTTC.

This clone appeared once. The rearrangement joins TRBV10-3 to TRBJ2-1, with 10 bases identical to TRBD2. The V and J ends lost 4 bases and 5 bases, in that order; junction bases with no gene match: 5. CDR3 size: 15 residues. Per germline, CDR1 ENHRY and CDR2 SYGVKD. CDR3 loop: CAISALAGTDNEQFF. As DNA, the CDR3 is TGTGCCATCAGTGCACTAGCGGGGACCGACAATGAGCAGTTCTTC.

The CDR3 spells CASSQARTSGIQTQYF. CDR3 nucleotide sequence: TGTGCCAGCAGCCAAGCTCGGACTAGCGGGATACAGACCCAGTACTTC. The chain links TRBV4-2 to TRBJ2-5; 12 bases align to TRBD2. This CDR3 has 16 residues. CDR1 and CDR2 from the germline V gene are LGHNA and YNFKEQ. Trimming cost V 1 base and J 6 bases; bases outside gene matches: 6.

This clone has only a few counts. The chain recombines TRBV4-2 with TRBJ1-1; D is perhaps TRBD1 (5 bases). Germline V gene data show CDR1 as LGHNA and CDR2 as YNFKEQ. The CDR3 contains 15 residues. Trimming shortened V by 1 base and J by 5 bases, and 14 bases separated the two germline ends. The CDR3 bases are TGTGCCAGCAGCCAAGGATCCGGGGGGAGGACTGAAGCTTTCTTT. This encodes CASSQGSGGRTEAFF.

The rearrangement uses TRBV7-8 and TRBJ2-7; D gene unclear. Trimming removed 1 base at V and 0 bases at J, with 10 bases between. Per germline, CDR1 SGHVS and CDR2 FQNEAQ. The CDR3 totals 15 residues. CDR3 nucleotide sequence: TGTGCCAGCAGCTTAGGGTTTGGCCGCTCCTACGAGCAGTACTTC. Translating it yields CASSLGFGRSYEQYF.

The rearrangement links TRBV30 to TRBJ1-2, with D unclear. CDR3 size: 13 residues. V lost 2 bases and J lost 0, with 7 bases in between. Germline V CDR1 and CDR2: GTSNPN, SVGIG (reference sequence). CDR3 residues: CAWSTTANYGYTF. Here the CDR3 DNA reads TGTGCCTGGAGTACAACAGCTAACTATGGCTACACCTTC.

V usage is TRBV7-2 and J usage is TRBJ1-1; 11 bases fit TRBD1. Trimming cost V 1 base and J 0 bases; bases outside gene matches: 4. From germline, CDR1 is SGHTA and CDR2 FQGNSA. The CDR3 sequence is 17 residues long. The CDR3 here is CASSLGTGGDLNTEAFF. The CDR3 DNA sequence: TGTGCCAGCAGCTTAGGGACAGGGGGCGATTTGAACACTGAAGCTTTCTTT.

The J gene is TRBJ1-2, the V gene TRBV7-8; D may be TRBD1 (5 bases). V lost 2 bases and J 2 bases, leaving 6 bases between the germline ends. The length of the CDR3 is 13 residues. Germline assignment: CDR1 SGHVS and CDR2 FQNEAQ. The CDR3 protein is CASSLRGNYGYTF. DNA for the CDR3: TGTGCCAGCAGCTTAAGGGGAAACTATGGCTACACCTTC.

This clone showed up just a few times. This rearrangement joins TRBV10-1 to TRBJ2-5; no definite D call. Germline V lookup: CDR1 WNHNN, CDR2 SYGVQD (reference sequence). V was shortened by 3 bases and J by 4 bases, with 12 bases between the two germline ends. The CDR3 is made up of 14 amino acids. The chain's CDR3 is CASSEVGMGETQYF. The CDR3 DNA is TGCGCCAGCAGTGAAGTAGGGATGGGAGAGACCCAGTACTTC.

This chain uses TRBV5-1 with TRBJ2-6; no clear D. Germline assignment: CDR1 SGHRS and CDR2 YFSETQ. Trimming left V 4 bases short and J 1 base short, with 15 bases between. There are 17 residues in the CDR3. CDR3: CASSLSLAPSGANVLTF. CDR3 nucleotide sequence: TGCGCCAGCAGCCTCTCTCTCGCGCCATCTGGGGCCAACGTCCTGACTTTC.

The V gene is TRBV7-2, the J gene TRBJ2-5, with 7 nucleotides matching TRBD2. Losses at the gene ends were 1 base for V and 2 bases for J; bases not matched to a gene: 4. This CDR3 region has 15 residues. Germline V CDR1 and CDR2: SGHTA, FQGNSA. In DNA form, the CDR3 reads TGTGCCAGCAGCTTAGGGTGGGGGGGACAAGAGACCCAGTACTTC. Amino acid sequence: CASSLGWGGQETQYF.

The genes are TRBV10-3 and TRBJ2-1; maybe TRBD1 (5 bases). CDR3 size: 13 residues. Trimming removed 9 bases at V and 12 bases at J, with 21 bases between. Germline V gives CDR1 ENHRY, CDR2 SYGVKD. This chain's CDR3 is CAISEAPTQGQFF. The CDR3 region has the DNA TGTGCCATTTCCGAGGCTCCAACGCAGGGGCAGTTCTTC.

J is TRBJ1-1 and V is TRBV5-1, with TRBD1 as a possible D gene (6 bases). V lost 0 bases to trimming and J lost 1 base, with 7 bases between them. The CDR3 has 14 amino acids. Germline CDR1 is SGHRS and CDR2 is YFSETQ. CDR3 loop: CASSLGGQNTEAFF. DNA of the CDR3: TGCGCCAGCAGCTTGGGGGGACAGAACACTGAAGCTTTCTTT.

The chain employs TRBV29-1 and TRBJ1-1; D gene ambiguous. Germline V gives CDR1 SQVTM, CDR2 ANQGSEA. The CDR3 runs 13 residues. Trimming pared 4 bases from V and 5 bases from J, leaving 14 bases between. This CDR3 reads CSVVRGFGTEAFF. For the CDR3, the DNA is TGCAGCGTTGTACGGGGTTTTGGAACTGAAGCTTTCTTT.

The V gene is TRBV2, the J gene TRBJ1-2; 8 nucleotides match TRBD1. Germline CDR1 SNHLY, CDR2 FYNNEI. J was trimmed by 5 bases and V by 5 bases; bases with no gene match: 7. The CDR3 contains 14 residues. The chain's CDR3 is CASSPWTGSYGYTF. DNA of the CDR3: TGTGCCAGCAGTCCGTGGACAGGGAGTTATGGCTACACCTTC. The entire variable domain, with the rest obtained from reference TRBV2 and TRBJ1-2, is as follows: EPEVTQTPSHQVTQMGQEVILRCVPISNHLYFYWYRQILGQKVEFLVSFYNNEISEKSEIFDDQFSVERPDGSNFTLKIRSTKLEDSAMYFCASSPWTGSYGYTFGSGTRLTVV.

The rearrangement joins TRBV9 to TRBJ2-3, with D hard to call. This CDR3 is 13 amino acids long. V shed 4 bases and J shed 1 base, with 7 bases lying between them. CDR1 and CDR2 from the germline V gene are SGDLS and YYNGEE. The CDR3 here is CASSFLRTDTQYF. In DNA, the CDR3 is TGTGCCAGCAGCTTTCTCCGCACAGATACGCAGTATTTT.